These 22 T cell receptor beta chains came from one sample sequenced in a study of blood T cells in healthy people across ages. Alongside a J-beta primer mix, a sample-barcoded 5' primer served in a second PCR lasting about 7 to 12 cycles. One entry per CDR3 protein results from TCRdb running MiXCR on the 5' RACE reads. In the table there are 1.8 million or so distinct CDR3 sequences, roughly 43% of which are singletons. Material for sequencing was blood. These receptors were taken from a human donor in good health.

This clonotype was detected a few times. The chain combines TRBV6-6 with TRBJ2-6; D ambiguous. The CDR3 runs 16 residues. The germline V gene encodes CDR1 MNHNY and CDR2 SVGAGI (reference sequence). Trimming took 6 bases from V and 1 from J, leaving 13 bases between them. Here the CDR3 reads CASSRPPGSGANVLTF. The CDR3 region has the DNA TGTGCCAGCAGCCGGCCCCCAGGATCTGGGGCCAACGTCCTGACTTTC.

This chain connects TRBV11-2 to TRBJ1-3; no clear D. CDR3 size: 14 residues. From germline, CDR1 is SGHAT and CDR2 FQNNGV. V lost 2 bases and J lost 0, with 5 bases in between. The CDR3 loop reads CASSLYYSGNTIYF. CDR3 bases: TGTGCCAGCAGCTTATACTACTCTGGAAACACCATATATTTT. The complete variable domain, with remaining parts taken from reference TRBV11-2 and TRBJ1-3, reads EAGVAQSPRYKIIEKRQSVAFWCNPISGHATLYWYQQILGQGPKLLIQFQNNGVVDDSQLPKDRFSAERLKGVDSTLKIQPAKLEDSAVYLCASSLYYSGNTIYFGEGSWLTVV.

This clonotype was seen a handful of times. V is TRBV4-3 and J is TRBJ2-5; 7 positions agree with TRBD2. The CDR3 consists of 15 residues. The junction had 8 bases not matched to a gene; V was cut back by 2 bases and J by 5 bases. Germline CDR1 reads LGHNA; CDR2 reads YSLEER. The CDR3 loop is CASSQRLRGEETQYF. For the CDR3, the DNA is TGCGCCAGCAGCCAACGACTCCGGGGGGAGGAGACCCAGTACTTC.

The chain links TRBV20-1 to TRBJ2-1; D is undetermined. This CDR3 spans 15 amino acids. Trimming shortened V by 0 bases and J by 8 bases, and 17 bases separated the two germline ends. Germline CDR1 reads DFQATT; CDR2 reads SNEGSKA (reference sequence). The CDR3 DNA is TGCAGTGCTAGAGATCCGCGGCCCTCCGGGCATGAGCAGTTCTTC. Translation: CSARDPRPSGHEQFF.

Only a few counts were recorded for this clonotype. The V gene is TRBV15, the J gene TRBJ1-2; 7 nucleotides match TRBD1. The V gene end was trimmed by 1 base and the J gene end by 4 bases; junction bases not matched to a gene: 9. The CDR3 has 16 residues. Germline CDR1 LNHNV, CDR2 YYDKDF (reference sequence). The CDR3 DNA reads TGTGCCACCAGCAGAGCAGGGACAGACGAATCCTATGGCTACACCTTC. Protein: CATSRAGTDESYGYTF.

This clonotype was picked up many times. V gene TRBV27 combines with J gene TRBJ2-1, with D unclear. The CDR3 runs 12 residues. V lost 6 bases and J 5 bases, leaving 8 bases between the germline ends. The germline CDR1 and CDR2 sequences are MNHEY and SMNVEV (reference sequence). The CDR3 sequence: CASSFPDNEQFF. The DNA of the CDR3 is TGTGCCAGCAGCTTCCCAGACAATGAGCAGTTCTTC.

This chain links TRBV7-3 with TRBJ2-1, with 10 bases lining up with TRBD2. Trimming cost V 4 bases and J 5 bases; bases outside gene matches: 11. CDR3 length equals 17 residues. The germline CDR1 and CDR2 sequences are SGHTA and FQGTGA. The CDR3: CASSSSGGLAGHNEQFF. CDR3 coding DNA: TGTGCCAGCAGCTCTAGCGGGGGACTAGCAGGCCACAATGAGCAGTTCTTC. Combining the CDR3 with reference TRBV7-3 and TRBJ2-1 gives the whole variable domain GAGVSQTPSNKVTEKGKYVELRCDPISGHTALYWYRQSLGQGPEFLIYFQGTGAADDSGLPNDRFFAVRPEGSVSTLKIQRTERGDSAVYLCASSSSGGLAGHNEQFFGPGTRLTVL.

This clonotype was detected a few times. An end of the junction differs from the germline gene, which may be a read error. The J gene is TRBJ1-2, the V gene TRBV12-3 or TRBV12-4; perhaps TRBD1 as D (5 bases). The CDR3 contains 15 residues. In DNA, the CDR3 is TGTGCCGGCAGTCCCCTGGGGGTATCCAACTATGGCTACACCTTC. Encoded protein: CAGSPLGVSNYGYTF.

The rearrangement links TRBV6-1 to TRBJ1-5; D is unclear. Deletions cut 1 base from V and 4 bases from J, with 11 bases between. This CDR3 is built from 15 residues. The germline CDR1 and CDR2 sequences are MNHNS and SASEGT. The CDR3 spells CASSEVEADNQPQHF. The CDR3 DNA follows: TGTGCCAGCAGTGAAGTTGAAGCTGATAATCAGCCCCAGCATTTT.

The gene calls are TRBV25-1 and TRBJ2-3, with 10 nucleotides matching TRBD1. CDR3 length: 16 residues. Per the germline V gene, CDR1 is MGHDK and CDR2 is SYGVNS. Germline trimming cut 0 bases from V and 4 bases from J; bases unmatched to any gene: 4. The CDR3 DNA is TGTGCCAGCAGTGAATATGCCGGGACAGGGGCAGATACGCAGTATTTT. Its translation: CASSEYAGTGADTQYF.

The rearrangement links TRBV13 to TRBJ2-4; 8 nucleotides align to TRBD2. V lost 5 bases, J lost 8 bases, and 17 bases stayed unmatched. The CDR3 runs 17 residues. From germline, CDR1 is PRHDT and CDR2 FYEKMQ (reference sequence). CDR3 nucleotides: TGTGCCAGCAGCCCTCAAAGGGGACTAGGGGGGCAGGACATTCAGTACTTC. It encodes CASSPQRGLGGQDIQYF.

This clonotype was counted only a few times. The chain links TRBV6-5 to TRBJ1-2, with 7 bases fitting TRBD1. CDR1 and CDR2 (germline): MNHEY, SVGAGI. This CDR3 contains 18 residues. V gave up 0 bases and J gave up 6 bases; unmatched junction bases: 16. The CDR3 is CASSYSGRGPDRGDGYTF. Here the CDR3 DNA reads TGTGCCAGCAGTTACTCGGGGAGGGGGCCCGACCGGGGAGATGGCTACACCTTC.

The V call is TRBV5-1, the J call TRBJ1-1; D is ambiguous. V was trimmed by 0 bases and J by 4 bases, leaving 10 bases between them. Germline CDR1 and CDR2: SGHRS and YFSETQ. This CDR3 contains 14 residues. The CDR3 region is CASSLGASSTEAFF. The CDR3, as DNA: TGCGCCAGCAGCTTGGGGGCGTCGAGCACTGAAGCTTTCTTT.

The chain couples TRBV6-1 to TRBJ2-2; D is ambiguous. Germline assignment: CDR1 MNHNS and CDR2 SASEGT. This CDR3 has 11 amino acids. V lost 8 bases, J lost 6 bases, and 7 bases lay in between. The CDR3: CASLGSGELFF. CDR3 nucleotide sequence: TGTGCCAGCCTCGGATCCGGGGAGCTGTTTTTT.

The V and J genes are TRBV20-1 and TRBJ1-6; TRBD1 matches 8 bases. The CDR3 runs 17 residues. Germline assignment: CDR1 DFQATT and CDR2 SNEGSKA (reference sequence). Trimming took 3 bases from V and 10 from J; bases not matched to a gene: 17. CDR3 nucleotides: TGCAGTGCTAGTTCGCCCCTATGGACAGGGTCGGGCTCACCCCTCCACTTT. Protein product: CSASSPLWTGSGSPLHF.

V gene TRBV7-2 combines with J gene TRBJ2-5; TRBD2 aligns across 12 bases. The CDR3 loop spans 15 amino acids. CDR1 is SGHTA and CDR2 is FQGNSA in the germline V gene. V lost 5 bases, J lost 4 bases, and 5 bases stayed unmatched. CDR3 coding DNA: TGTGCCAGCAGCCGGACTAGCGGGGATATAGAGACCCAGTACTTC. Translating it yields CASSRTSGDIETQYF.

The V call is TRBV9, the J call TRBJ2-1, with D unresolved. This CDR3 spans 15 amino acids. Trimming shortened V by 7 bases and J by 0 bases, and 14 bases separated the two germline ends. Germline V gene lookup returns CDR1 SGDLS and CDR2 YYNGEE. The CDR3 coding sequence is TGTGCCAGCTCGAAGGACCCGGGCTCCTACAATGAGCAGTTCTTC. It codes for CASSKDPGSYNEQFF.

The CDR3 DNA reads as TGCGCCAGCAGCCCGACGGGGGAGCTAGCTGTACACTTGCAGTATTTT. Its protein product is CASSPTGELAVHLQYF. The rearrangement joins TRBV5-1 to TRBJ2-3; D may be TRBD2 (6 bases). The germline V and J ends were trimmed by 4 bases and 11 bases, with 26 bases remaining between them. Germline CDR1 and CDR2: SGHRS and YFSETQ. The CDR3 consists of 16 residues.

Points on this clonotype: The conserved closing phenylalanine or tryptophan is absent in this CDR3, likely reflecting a read error. The V and J genes are TRBV7-3 and TRBJ2-3; 9 nucleotides line up with TRBD2. The CDR3 length is 16 residues. The germline V gene has CDR1 SGHTA and CDR2 FQGTGA. With V trimmed by 2 bases and J by 3 bases, 6 bases remained unmatched. The CDR3 nucleotides are TGTGCCAGCAGCTTAGGGCGGGGGGGAAGGACAGATACGCAGTATTTG. This encodes CASSLGRGGRTDTQYL.

V usage is TRBV25-1 and J usage is TRBJ1-4, with 8 bases lining up with TRBD1. V was clipped by 3 bases and J by 13 bases; unmatched bases: 4. Per germline, CDR1 MGHDK and CDR2 SYGVNS. This CDR3 has 12 amino acids. The CDR3 here is CASSDHGTGLFF. The DNA for the CDR3 is TGTGCCAGCAGTGACCACGGGACAGGACTGTTTTTT.

This clonotype turned up a few times. V is TRBV4-1 and J is TRBJ1-5; D remains ambiguous. V shed 2 bases and J shed 6 bases, with 11 bases lying between them. The CDR3 is made up of 14 amino acids. Germline V CDR1 and CDR2: MGHRA, YSYEKL. CDR3 in amino acids: CASSQPTASQPQHF. The CDR3 DNA reads as TGCGCCAGCAGCCAACCGACCGCGTCTCAGCCCCAGCATTTT.

About this clonotype: The junction and the germline gene differ at one end; a read error may be behind it. This chain joins TRBV12-3 or TRBV12-4 and TRBJ2-3, with D tentatively TRBD1 (6 bases). The CDR3 runs 14 residues. The CDR3 region is CASRDRGEADAQYF. For the CDR3, the DNA is TGTGCCAGCAGGGACAGAGGTGAAGCAGATGCGCAGTATTTT.